These T cell receptor beta chains were read from a single sample in a study of cytomegalovirus exposure and HLA in healthy donors. Only in-frame clones appear in the TCRdb table, and some are missing; sequencing was by immunoSEQ multiplex PCR. The profile shows over 100,000 clones, approximately 80% of them singletons. Sequencing was performed on PBMCs. These TCRs come from a woman younger than 30 in good health and CMV-seropositive. Each CDR3 is given with its conserved first and last residue. D genes are given only for firm matches. Clone size appears in some rows only: once, few, many, or a class for an expanded clone.

>TRBJ2-7|NA|once|15|TRBV4-2
TGTGCCAGCAGCCAAGGGCAGGGTAATTCCTACGAGCAGTACTTC
CASSQGQGNSYEQYF
>TRBJ1-2|NA|NA|13|TRBV19
TGTGCCAGTAGTATAAATTCCCTCTATGGCTACACCTTC
CASSINSLYGYTF
>TRBJ2-3|TRBD2|NA|14|TRBV15
TGTGCCACCAGTGGACTAGCGGGAGGAGATACGCAGTATTTT
CATSGLAGGDTQYF
>TRBJ2-1|NA|NA|11|TRBV19
TGTGCCACTACCGGAGGGCTAGAGCAGTTCTTC
CATTGGLEQFF
>TRBJ1-1|NA|NA|13|TRBV19
TGTGCCAGTAGCCCCGGGGGTAACACTGAAGCTTTCTTT
CASSPGGNTEAFF
>TRBJ1-2|NA|once|14|TRBV7-9
TGTGCCAGCCGCAAGGGCAGGGAAGGCTATGGCTACACCTTC
CASRKGREGYGYTF
>TRBJ2-7|NA|NA|14|TRBV2
TGTGCCAGCAGTCCACTCAGGGCCTCCTACGAGCAGTACTTC
CASSPLRASYEQYF
>TRBJ2-7|TRBD1|NA|13|TRBV27
TGTGCCAGCGGCTGGGACAGGGGCTACGAGCAGTACTTC
CASGWDRGYEQYF
>TRBJ2-3|TRBD2|few|16|TRBV5-1
TGCGCCAGCAGCTTCACCCTGGGACTAGCGGCAGATACGCAGTATTTT
CASSFTLGLAADTQYF
>TRBJ2-2|NA|NA|15|TRBV5-1
TGCGCCAGCAGCTTGGGGCAGAAGAACACCGGGGAGCTGTTTTTT
CASSLGQKNTGELFF
>TRBJ1-1|NA|NA|14|TRBV19
TGTGCCAGTAGAGTCCGACGGGGGAACACTGAAGCTTTCTTT
CASRVRRGNTEAFF
>TRBJ2-7|TRBD2|NA|15|TRBV6-5
TGTGCCAGCAGTACCCCCGTAGCGGGAGACGACGAGCAGTACTTC
CASSTPVAGDDEQYF
>TRBJ2-5|TRBD1|NA|15|TRBV4-1
TGCGCCAGCAGCCCCCGGAGAGGGGGCGGGGAGACCCAGTACTTC
CASSPRRGGGETQYF
>TRBJ2-1|TRBD1|NA|16|TRBV5-1
TGCGCCAGCAGCTTGGCCGACAGGGGTTGGAAGAATGAGCAGTTCTTC
CASSLADRGWKNEQFF
>TRBJ2-1|TRBD2|NA|14|TRBV11-3
TGTGCCAGCAGCTCACTAGCGGGAGCGAATGAGCAGTTCTTC
CASSSLAGANEQFF
>TRBJ1-4|NA|NA|16|TRBV7-9
TGTGCCAGCAGCTTAGGGGGCTCCCAGGGCGGTGAAAAACTGTTTTTT
CASSLGGSQGGEKLFF
>TRBJ2-3|NA|NA|14|TRBV5-1
TGCGCCAGCAGACCGGACTATCCCACAGATACGCAGTATTTT
CASRPDYPTDTQYF
>TRBJ1-2|NA|NA|12|TRBV7-2
TGTGCCAGCAGCTTACAGGGGAGCGGCTACACCTTC
CASSLQGSGYTF
>TRBJ2-1|NA|NA|12|TRBV9
TGTGCCAGCAGCTTAAGGGGGAATGAGCAGTTCTTC
CASSLRGNEQFF
>TRBJ2-4|TRBD2|NA|17|TRBV2
TGTGCCAGCAGGGGGACTAGCGGGAACCCCTCCAAAAACATTCAGTACTTC
CASRGTSGNPSKNIQYF
>TRBJ2-1|NA|NA|16|TRBV18
TGTGCCAGCTCACCGGGGAGAGCGGGCGCTGGGCATGAGCAGTTCTTC
CASSPGRAGAGHEQFF
>TRBJ2-5|TRBD1|NA|13|TRBV5-1
TGCGCCAGCAGCTTGACAGGGGGGGAGACCCAGTACTTC
CASSLTGGETQYF
>TRBJ2-3|TRBD1|NA|12|TRBV28
TGTGCCAGCGCGACAGGGGTGGACACGCAGTATTTT
CASATGVDTQYF
>TRBJ1-2|TRBD1|NA|13|TRBV5-1
TGCGCCAGCAGCCGAGACAGGGATACGGGCTACACCTTC
CASSRDRDTGYTF
>TRBJ1-4|TRBD1|NA|15|TRBV18
TGTGCCAGCTCACCCTCGACAGGGGAAAATGAAAAACTGTTTTTT
CASSPSTGENEKLFF
>TRBJ2-3|TRBD2|NA|14|TRBV5-4
TGTGCCAGCAGCGATGGGACTAGTTCCGGTACGCAGTATTTT
CASSDGTSSGTQYF
>TRBJ2-7|TRBD2|NA|15|TRBV5-4
TGTGCCAGCAGTACCCGACTAGCGGATGCCTACGAGCAGTACTTC
CASSTRLADAYEQYF
>TRBJ1-2|NA|NA|14|TRBV9
TGTGCCAGCAGCGTAGGAACTCTCAACTATGGCTACACCTTC
CASSVGTLNYGYTF
>TRBJ2-7|TRBD2|NA|15|TRBV9
TGTGCCAGCAGCGTAGCGGCTAGCGGCCCCTACGAGCAGTACTTC
CASSVAASGPYEQYF
>TRBJ1-4|NA|NA|14|TRBV6-5
TGTGCCAGCAGTGAAGGGAGGGGTAGAGAAAAACTGTTTTTT
CASSEGRGREKLFF
>TRBJ1-5|NA|NA|14|TRBV4-1
TGCGCCAGCAGCCAAAAGGGGGGGTCTCAGCCCCAGCATTTT
CASSQKGGSQPQHF